This passage covers 8 T cell receptor beta chains from one sample sequenced in a study of blood T cell repertoires in COVID-19. Data came from immunoSEQ multiplex PCR; TCRdb stores just in-frame clones and leaves some out. The sample shows 180,000 or so clones, around 87% of them seen only once. Sequencing was done on a sample of peripheral blood. Receptor source: a young woman with active or convalescent COVID-19.

The J gene is TRBJ2-2, the V gene TRBV19; D is possibly TRBD1 (5 bases). Germline CDR1 is LNHDA and CDR2 is SQIVND (reference sequence). Trimming took off 7 bases at V and 4 bases at J, with 13 bases between the two ends. The CDR3 extends over 14 amino acids. CDR3 sequence: CASIPPGSTGELFF. The CDR3 nucleotides read TGTGCCAGTATTCCCCCAGGGTCCACCGGGGAGCTGTTTTTT. The variable domain in full, with the rest retrieved from reference TRBV19 and TRBJ2-2, is DGGITQSPKYLFRKEGQNVTLSCEQNLNHDAMYWYRQDPGQGLRLIYYSQIVNDFQKGDIAEGYSVSREKKESFPLTVTSAQKNPTAFYLCASIPPGSTGELFFGEGSRLTVL.

CDR3 in DNA: TGTGCCATCAGTGACCGGGACAACCCTTCCTACGAGCAGTACTTC. Its protein product is CAISDRDNPSYEQYF. The chain uses TRBV10-3 and TRBJ2-7; D is possibly TRBD1 (6 bases). Per germline, CDR1 ENHRY and CDR2 SYGVKD. The CDR3 runs to 15 residues. Trimming took off 3 bases at V and 1 base at J, with 13 bases between the two ends.

Of note for this clone: At the DNA level, this CDR3 is encoded by other sequences in the same sample as well. CDR3 amino acids: CASSDRGSNQPQHF. CDR3 DNA sequence: TGTGCCAGCAGTGACAGGGGATCCAATCAGCCCCAGCATTTT. The rearrangement links TRBV2 to TRBJ1-5; D might be TRBD1 (6 bases). In germline, CDR1 is SNHLY, CDR2 FYNNEI. This CDR3 comprises 14 residues. The ends were cut back, 3 bases at V and 3 bases at J, with 9 bases in the middle.

The rearrangement uses TRBV6-5 and TRBJ1-5, with 8 bases identical to TRBD1. From germline, CDR1 is MNHEY and CDR2 SVGAGI. V lost 0 bases and J lost 2; bases outside the gene matches: 0. The CDR3 runs 15 residues. This CDR3 is CASSYSTGGNQPQHF. The CDR3 region has the DNA TGTGCCAGCAGTTACTCGACAGGGGGCAATCAGCCCCAGCATTTT.

The V gene is TRBV7-6, the J gene TRBJ2-3; the match to TRBD2 covers 7 bases. Germline CDR1 reads SGHVS; CDR2 reads FNYEAQ. This CDR3 is 13 amino acids long. V shed 4 bases and J 6 bases; nucleotides not matched to a gene: 4. Written as DNA, the CDR3 is TGTGCCAGCAGCTCCCCGGGAGGTGATACGCAGTATTTT. Amino acid sequence: CASSSPGGDTQYF.

The J gene is TRBJ2-3, the V gene TRBV27; 8 positions agree with TRBD1. CDR3 length equals 17 residues. Germline trimming cut 2 bases from V and 4 bases from J; bases unmatched to any gene: 11. CDR1 and CDR2 (germline): MNHEY, SMNVEV (reference sequence). CDR3 nucleotide sequence: TGTGCCAGCAGTTTAGTGTACGCACAGGGGGGCCCAGATACGCAGTATTTT. It is translated as CASSLVYAQGGPDTQYF.

The rearrangement links TRBV2 to TRBJ1-4; 10 nucleotides agree with TRBD1. Germline assignment: CDR1 SNHLY and CDR2 FYNNEI. Trimming removed 7 bases from V and 8 bases from J; junction bases left unmatched: 4. The CDR3 covers 13 residues. The CDR3 nucleotides read TGTGCCAGCATGGGGACAGGGGTGGAAAAACTGTTTTTT. Its protein is CASMGTGVEKLFF.

The chain employs TRBV6-1 and TRBJ2-7; maybe TRBD2 (5 bases). The V and J ends lost 0 bases and 4 bases respectively, with 16 bases between them. Per the germline V gene, CDR1 is MNHNS and CDR2 is SASEGT. The CDR3 has 16 amino acids. The CDR3 DNA is TGTGCCAGCAGTGAAGCCCGGGATACACTGCTTTACGAGCAGTACTTC. This sequence encodes CASSEARDTLLYEQYF.